Listed here are 23 T cell receptor beta chains from one sample, sequenced in a study of T cell responses to AZD1222 COVID-19 vaccine. Produced via immunoSEQ multiplex PCR; TCRdb's table is partial and in-frame only. The sample has some 180,000 clones, approximately 92% seen once. The sample in question was peripheral blood, obtained on day 0 of AZD1222 vaccination. The receptors originated from an adult in good health.

The chain has TRBV6-5 and TRBJ1-2, with D possibly being TRBD1 (5 bases). CDR1 is MNHEY, CDR2 SVGAGI, per germline. This CDR3 has 13 residues. Trimming removed 5 bases from V and 2 bases from J, with 9 bases in between. The CDR3 here is CASSNRGNYGYTF. The CDR3 DNA reads TGTGCCAGCAGTAATCGGGGGAACTATGGCTACACCTTC.

The chain combines TRBV19 with TRBJ1-5; D gene uncertain. This CDR3 comprises 16 residues. The V end was cut by 1 base, the J end by 0 bases, with 10 bases between. Germline V gives CDR1 LNHDA, CDR2 SQIVND (reference sequence). The CDR3 protein is CASSIAGPVSNQPQHF. Here the CDR3 DNA reads TGTGCCAGTAGTATAGCTGGGCCCGTTAGCAATCAGCCCCAGCATTTT.

The rearrangement links TRBV2 to TRBJ1-4; D is undetermined. V was clipped by 6 bases and J by 0 bases, with 8 bases between them. The CDR3 length is 14 residues. Germline CDR1 SNHLY, CDR2 FYNNEI. The CDR3, as DNA: TGTGCCAGCAGGAGAGGAGCAACTAATGAAAAACTGTTTTTT. Its protein is CASRRGATNEKLFF. The variable domain in full, with the rest retrieved from reference TRBV2 and TRBJ1-4, is EPEVTQTPSHQVTQMGQEVILRCVPISNHLYFYWYRQILGQKVEFLVSFYNNEISEKSEIFDDQFSVERPDGSNFTLKIRSTKLEDSAMYFCASRRGATNEKLFFGSGTQLSVL.

V and J are TRBV29-1 and TRBJ1-5, with a possible D match to TRBD1 (6 bases). The V end lost 5 bases, the J end lost 5 bases, and 13 bases lay between the germline ends. CDR1 and CDR2 (germline): SQVTM, ANQGSEA. The CDR3 totals 13 residues. Here the CDR3 DNA reads TGCAGCGTTTGCGGGGGGCCGGATCAGCCCCAGCATTTT. Translation gives CSVCGGPDQPQHF.

The chain combines TRBV20-1 with TRBJ1-5; D perhaps matches TRBD1 (6 bases). Trimming left V 3 bases short and J 0 bases short, with 12 bases between. CDR3 length: 15 amino acids. CDR1 DFQATT and CDR2 SNEGSKA come from the germline V gene (reference sequence). The DNA for the CDR3 is TGCAGTGCTAGTCCAGGGGACTATAGCAATCAGCCCCAGCATTTT. Protein product: CSASPGDYSNQPQHF.

J is TRBJ1-3 and V is TRBV7-8; D call uncertain. V gave up 3 bases and J gave up 0 bases, with 3 bases separating them. Germline CDR1 reads SGHVS; CDR2 reads FQNEAQ. CDR3 size: 13 residues. The CDR3 protein is CASSFGSGNTIYF. CDR3 coding DNA: TGTGCCAGCAGCTTTGGCTCTGGAAACACCATATATTTT.

This clone was recorded only once. The V call is TRBV6-5, the J call TRBJ1-2; the match to TRBD1 covers 7 bases. Germline V gene lookup returns CDR1 MNHEY and CDR2 SVGAGI. V was clipped by 6 bases and J by 1 base; unmatched bases: 8. The length of the CDR3 is 15 residues. This CDR3 is CASRSPGQLNYGYTF. CDR3 sequence (DNA): TGTGCCAGCAGATCGCCGGGACAGCTTAACTATGGCTACACCTTC.

This chain connects TRBV21-1 to TRBJ1-5; the D segment call TRBD1 is taken from the table without a DNA check. TRBV21-1 is designated a pseudogene. CDR3 length: 17 residues. CDR3 coding DNA: TGTGCCAGCAGCAAAGCGCTGGACAGGGCTGGCAATCAGCCCCAGCATTTT. Translated, it gives CASSKALDRAGNQPQHF.

In this sample, this clone turned up once. The chain carries TRBV10-1 and TRBJ2-3; 9 nucleotides match TRBD2. The CDR3 runs 15 residues. With V trimmed by 6 bases and J by 6 bases, 10 bases remained unmatched. Per germline, CDR1 WNHNN and CDR2 SYGVQD (reference sequence). The CDR3 DNA is TGCGCCAGCAGCGCTAGCGGGGTGGCCCTGGATACGCAGTATTTT. Its translation: CASSASGVALDTQYF.

The chain employs TRBV2 and TRBJ1-6, with 9 bases aligning to TRBD1. There are 13 residues in the CDR3. The germline V gene has CDR1 SNHLY and CDR2 FYNNEI. Trimming took 11 bases from V and 6 from J; bases not matched to a gene: 5. CDR3 protein: CAGGGQGNSPLHF. The CDR3 DNA is TGTGCCGGGGGGGGACAGGGTAATTCACCCCTCCACTTT.

On this clone: Other DNA sequences from this sample encode an identical CDR3 as well. This rearrangement joins TRBV7-2 to TRBJ1-6, with TRBD1 matching over 7 bases. J lost 7 bases, V lost 5 bases, and 2 bases had no gene match. The CDR3 covers 13 residues. CDR1 and CDR2 (germline): SGHTA, FQGNSA. The CDR3 DNA reads TGTGCCAGCAGCCCAGGGGGGAATTCACCCCTCCACTTT. It specifies CASSPGGNSPLHF. Supplemented by reference TRBV7-2 and TRBJ1-6, the full variable domain reads GAGVSQSPSNKVTEKGKDVELRCDPISGHTALYWYRQSLGQGLEFLIYFQGNSAPDKSGLPSDRFSAERTGGSVSTLTIQRTQQEDSAVYLCASSPGGNSPLHFGNGTRLTVT.

The chain carries TRBV28 and TRBJ2-5; D might be TRBD1 or TRBD2, each matching 5 bases. Germline V gives CDR1 MDHEN, CDR2 SYDVKM. Trimming removed 4 bases from V and 2 bases from J, with 11 bases in between. The CDR3 has 14 amino acids. CDR3 in DNA: TGTGCCAGCAGTTCGCTTGGGGGACAAGAGACCCAGTACTTC. Amino acid sequence: CASSSLGGQETQYF.

The V gene is TRBV18, the J gene TRBJ1-1, with D unresolved. V was pared by 1 base and J by 1 base, with 7 bases between. CDR3 length equals 14 residues. CDR1 is KGHSH, CDR2 LQKENI, per germline. The CDR3 sequence: CASSPQSENTEAFF. The CDR3 nucleotides read TGTGCCAGCTCACCACAGTCGGAGAACACTGAAGCTTTCTTT.

The rearrangement joins TRBV18 to TRBJ2-2; either TRBD1 or TRBD2 may supply D (7 bases each). Germline V gene data show CDR1 as KGHSH and CDR2 as LQKENI. CDR3 length equals 16 residues. The germline V and J ends were trimmed by 0 bases and 3 bases, with 11 bases remaining between them. The CDR3 nucleotides read TGTGCCAGCTCACCACCGGGAGGGGGCGACACCGGGGAGCTGTTTTTT. Its protein product is CASSPPGGGDTGELFF. Using reference TRBV18 and TRBJ2-2 for the parts outside the CDR3, the full variable domain is NAGVMQNPRHLVRRRGQEARLRCSPMKGHSHVYWYRQLPEEGLKFMVYLQKENIIDESGMPKERFSAEFPKEGPSILRIQQVVRGDSAAYFCASSPPGGGDTGELFFGEGSRLTVL.

This clone has just one count. The chain recombines TRBV7-9 with TRBJ2-7; unclear D gene. This CDR3 region has 14 residues. V was shortened by 4 bases and J by 2 bases, with 12 bases between the two germline ends. CDR1 SEHNR and CDR2 FQNEAQ come from the germline V gene (reference sequence). The chain's CDR3 is CASSSLGFAYEQYF. CDR3 nucleotides: TGTGCCAGCAGCTCCCTCGGGTTTGCCTACGAGCAGTACTTC.

The V call is TRBV4-1, the J call TRBJ2-5; D is perhaps TRBD1 (5 bases). V dropped 0 bases and J dropped 5 bases, with 16 bases sitting between them. The CDR3 loop spans 16 amino acids. Germline CDR1 is MGHRA and CDR2 is YSYEKL. The CDR3 DNA reads as TGCGCCAGCAGCCAAGATTGGCAGGGATCCGAGGAGACCCAGTACTTC. It encodes CASSQDWQGSEETQYF.

The CDR3 loop is CATSAGMKQPQHF. CDR3 nucleotides: TGTGCCACCAGTGCAGGGATGAAACAGCCCCAGCATTTT. V is TRBV24-1 and J is TRBJ1-5, with TRBD1 as a possible D gene (5 bases). V was shortened by 5 bases and J by 7 bases, with 11 bases between the two germline ends. The V gene's germline CDR1 is KGHDR and CDR2 SFDVKD. The CDR3 sequence is 13 residues long.

The V gene is TRBV5-6, the J gene TRBJ1-5; the D gene is possibly TRBD1 (5 bases). Germline V gene lookup returns CDR1 SGHDT and CDR2 YYEEEE. The CDR3 consists of 16 residues. The V gene lost 0 bases and the J gene lost 4 bases, with 14 bases spanning the gap. CDR3 in amino acids: CASSLAGQEINQPQHF. In DNA, the CDR3 is TGTGCCAGCAGCTTGGCAGGACAAGAGATAAATCAGCCCCAGCATTTT. Looking up the rest from reference TRBV5-6 and TRBJ1-5 gives the full variable domain: DAGVTQSPTHLIKTRGQQVTLRCSPKSGHDTVSWYQQALGQGPQFIFQYYEEEERQRGNFPDRFSGHQFPNYSSELNVNALLLGDSALYLCASSLAGQEINQPQHFGDGTRLSIL.

J is TRBJ1-2 and V is TRBV9, with D possibly TRBD1 on 5 matching bases. With 2 bases removed from V and 4 bases from J, the gap between germline ends came to 15 bases. In germline, CDR1 is SGDLS, CDR2 YYNGEE. The CDR3 extends over 15 amino acids. For the CDR3, the DNA is TGTGCCAGCAGCGTCGCTCCGGGACCGAGCTATGGCTACACCTTC. Translated: CASSVAPGPSYGYTF.

The chain joins TRBV9 to TRBJ2-1; maybe TRBD1 (5 bases). CDR1 is SGDLS and CDR2 is YYNGEE in the germline V gene. V dropped 0 bases and J dropped 8 bases, with 12 bases sitting between them. CDR3 length: 14 amino acids. The CDR3 here is CASSVVSGWDEQFF. CDR3 DNA: TGTGCCAGCAGCGTAGTTTCAGGGTGGGATGAGCAGTTCTTC.

The CDR3 sequence: CASSSITGATNEKLFF. The CDR3 DNA follows: TGTGCCAGCAGCTCGATAACAGGGGCAACTAATGAAAAACTGTTTTTT. V and J are TRBV11-2 and TRBJ1-4; TRBD1 agrees at 7 bases. Germline CDR1 is SGHAT and CDR2 is FQNNGV. This CDR3 has 16 amino acids. V lost 4 bases and J lost 0; bases outside the gene matches: 5.

This clone was observed a few times. The V gene is TRBV28, the J gene TRBJ1-6; tentatively, D is TRBD1 (5 bases). Trimming removed 5 bases at V and 14 bases at J, with 10 bases between. CDR3 length: 11 amino acids. Per the germline V gene, CDR1 is MDHEN and CDR2 is SYDVKM. The CDR3 DNA is TGTGCCAGCAGTCCAGGGCTGGCCCTCCACTTT. Translating it yields CASSPGLALHF.

This clone was seen more than once but under ten times. The chain employs TRBV10-3 and TRBJ1-1; D perhaps matches TRBD1 (6 bases). The CDR3 loop spans 13 amino acids. V gave up 5 bases and J gave up 8 bases, with 15 bases separating them. Germline V lookup: CDR1 ENHRY, CDR2 SYGVKD. CDR3 nucleotides: TGTGCCATCAGTCCCCAGGGGCTATCGGAAGCTTTCTTT. This sequence encodes CAISPQGLSEAFF.